This T cell receptor (beta chain) stems from a study of early T cells in non-severe SARS-CoV-2 infection (dated by TCRdb to the early 2020s). Study-level background: TCR sequencing used bulk RNA from unsorted whole blood, so alpha and beta chains could not be paired. What the research found in general, with its limitations: VDJdb matching was skewed toward anti-spike CD8 responses and likely underestimated virus-specific expansions, missing private and CD4 specificities.

This clonotype was seen only a few times. Its antigen target is currently unknown. No per-base quality is available; no much larger clone lies one base away. The study was a case-control design nested within a healthcare worker cohort in London, UK, with weekly nasopharyngeal swab PCR tests and blood sampling. Between 23 and 31 March 2020, the week of the UK lockdown, healthcare workers were enrolled and then followed up weekly for as long as 16 weeks. Libraries were made using 5' RACE. The sample was run on a NextSeq 500. Unique molecular identifiers were attached to individual cDNA molecules in the TCR library protocol so that sequencing error and PCR bias could be corrected. Both TCR alpha and beta chains were sequenced, and tight co-correlation was observed between alpha and beta sequence abundances in each sample. In the source study's methods: V gene, J gene and CDR3 annotation of TCR sequences was performed with Decombinator V4. TCRs were defined as expanded if a significant change between any two time points was detected under a Poisson model with p below 0.0001. TCR abundances were normalised to the total number of TCRs sequenced in each sample and reported as counts per million. TRAV1-2 paired with TRAJ12, TRAJ20 or TRAJ33 defined MAIT TCRs, while TRAV10 paired with TRAJ18 defined iNKT TCRs. VDJdb, accessed on 1 November 2021, was searched for TCRs annotated for CMV, EBV and SARS-CoV-2, and TCRs annotated for more than one antigen were excluded. The public reads were quality trimmed at Q25 with fastp and then assembled into clones with MiXCR by TCRdb, keeping productive beta chains. Every entry covers one CDR3 protein and lists the most common genes and DNA from its rows. The V and J calls were not made by the authors but by TCRdb's processing. This sample holds more than 50,000 distinct CDR3 sequences; 5.5% to 6.5% were observed only once. 6.8% of the sample is taken by the ten largest.

V was cut back by 0 bases and J by 5 bases, leaving a gap of 19 bases between them. From cysteine to phenylalanine, the CDR3 is 16 amino acids long. Left in the record is the CDR3 DNA by itself, 48 bases read in frame from the first base. CDR1 and CDR2 are read off the germline V gene (reference sequence) as DFQATT and SNEGSKA. The sample was whole blood. The origin of this receptor is an adult who was a healthcare worker with PCR-confirmed SARS-CoV-2 infection or an uninfected control (not recorded which). The rearrangement joined TRBV20-1 to TRBJ1-1; the D gene is perhaps TRBD1, on 5 matching bases. In nucleotide form, the sequence is TGCAGTGCTAGAGATAGAGGTTGGGGCCGCGGGACTGAAGCTTTCTTT. It encodes CSARDRGWGRGTEAFF.